Presented here are 17 T cell receptor beta chains from one specimen sequenced in a study of breast tumors, draining lymph nodes, adjacent tissues. Axillary draining lymph nodes of breast cancer patients supplied the node samples. TCRdb fed the multiplex PCR reads into MiXCR, producing one record per CDR3 protein. This table has about 220,000 distinct CDR3 sequences, around 35% appearing once. The sequenced sample consisted of axillary lymph node tissue. All receptors come from a female donor with breast cancer. Some clones in this sample may be carry-over from other donors' samples.

The chain combines TRBV10-3 with TRBJ1-6; no firm D call. Per germline, CDR1 ENHRY and CDR2 SYGVKD. With 0 bases removed from V and 13 bases from J, the gap between germline ends came to 16 bases. The CDR3 totals 15 residues. The CDR3 nucleotides are TGTGCCATCAGTGAGTCAGAACTAGCGGGAGGGCCCCTCCACTTT. As protein: CAISESELAGGPLHF.

Comments on this clonotype: A much larger clone lies a single base off, so this may be a read error. The rearrangement uses TRBV20-1 and TRBJ2-5; a possible D gene is TRBD2 (7 bases). Looked up from germline, CDR1 is DFQATT and CDR2 is SNEGSKA (reference sequence). This CDR3 has 15 amino acids. The V end was cut by 5 bases, the J end by 7 bases, with 23 bases between. CDR3 DNA: TGCAGTGCTTCCACAGGGCGGGGGCTCCCTATGACCCAGTACTTC. Protein product: CSASTGRGLPMTQYF.

In DNA form, the CDR3 reads TGTGCCAGCAGCTTCCTATCTGGGACTAACAATGAAAAACTGTTTTTT. Its protein is CASSFLSGTNNEKLFF. This sequence joins TRBV7-8 and TRBJ1-4, with a tentative D call TRBD1 (5 bases). This CDR3 is 16 amino acids long. Trimming removed 3 bases at V and 5 bases at J, with 16 bases between. CDR1 is SGHVS, CDR2 FQNEAQ, per germline.

This clonotype occurred a few times. The chain joins TRBV6-6 to TRBJ2-4, with D unresolved. V lost 2 bases to trimming and J lost 6 bases, with 5 bases between them. CDR3 length equals 12 residues. Germline V gene sequence: CDR1 MNHNY, CDR2 SVGAGI (reference sequence). The CDR3 coding sequence is TGTGCCAGCAGTTACGTGGGAAACATTCAGTACTTC. This sequence encodes CASSYVGNIQYF.

CDR3: CASSQVGQGYGYTIYF. The CDR3 bases are TGCGCCAGCAGCCAAGTAGGACAGGGCTATGGCTACACCATATATTTT. The V call is TRBV4-3, the J call TRBJ1-3, with 8 bases fitting TRBD1. CDR3 length equals 16 residues. V trimming: 1 base; J trimming: 8 bases; junction bases outside the gene matches: 10. Germline-derived CDR1 and CDR2 are LGHNA and YSLEER.

In this sample, this clonotype turned up many times. The chain combines TRBV11-3 with TRBJ1-2; TRBD1 matches 10 bases. The V and J ends lost 5 bases and 4 bases, in that order; junction bases with no gene match: 13. The CDR3 totals 17 residues. The germline V gene has CDR1 SGHNT and CDR2 YENEEA. CDR3 nucleotides: TGTGCCAGCAGCGTATCCGGGACAGGGGAAGTGGTCTATGGCTACACCTTC. It yields the protein CASSVSGTGEVVYGYTF.

This chain connects TRBV19 to TRBJ2-3; 7 positions agree with TRBD2. V lost 7 bases to trimming and J lost 3 bases; unmatched junction nucleotides: 4. From germline, CDR1 is LNHDA and CDR2 SQIVND (reference sequence). The CDR3 is 13 amino acids. As DNA, the CDR3 is TGTGCCAGTACGAGCGGGGTGACAGATACGCAGTATTTT. Translated: CASTSGVTDTQYF. Using reference TRBV19 and TRBJ2-3 for the parts outside the CDR3, the full variable domain is DGGITQSPKYLFRKEGQNVTLSCEQNLNHDAMYWYRQDPGQGLRLIYYSQIVNDFQKGDIAEGYSVSREKKESFPLTVTSAQKNPTAFYLCASTSGVTDTQYFGPGTRLTVL.

This clonotype is medium-sized in the sample. The CDR3 reads CASRTTGLNSPLHF. CDR3 DNA sequence: TGTGCCAGTAGGACCACAGGGTTAAATTCACCCCTCCACTTT. The chain links TRBV19 to TRBJ1-6; D might be TRBD1 (6 bases). CDR1 and CDR2 (germline): LNHDA, SQIVND (reference sequence). CDR3 length equals 14 residues. Deletions cut 6 bases from V and 7 bases from J, with 13 bases between.

The rearrangement links TRBV2 to TRBJ1-1; D uncertain. The CDR3 has 15 amino acids. With 6 bases removed from V and 0 bases from J, the gap between germline ends came to 14 bases. Looked up from germline, CDR1 is SNHLY and CDR2 is FYNNEI. Written as DNA, the CDR3 is TGTGCCAGCAGCCAACTCGGTCAAATGAACACTGAAGCTTTCTTT. Translation gives CASSQLGQMNTEAFF.

The table lists this clonotype with a count of one. The rearrangement uses TRBV24-1 and TRBJ1-2; 7 nucleotides agree with TRBD1. CDR1 is KGHDR, CDR2 SFDVKD, per germline. Trimming took 5 bases from V and 6 from J; bases not matched to a gene: 5. The CDR3 runs to 13 residues. In DNA form, the CDR3 reads TGTGCCACCAGTGGCGGGAGGGGGCATGGCTACACCTTC. Its translation is CATSGGRGHGYTF.

This clonotype was seen at least ten times. The J gene is TRBJ2-5, the V gene TRBV19, with D possibly TRBD1 on 5 matching bases. Trimming cost V 3 bases and J 4 bases, with 12 bases left between them. CDR1 and CDR2 (germline): LNHDA, SQIVND (reference sequence). The CDR3 sequence is 14 residues long. CDR3 sequence (DNA): TGTGCCAGTAGTATCCAGGGATGGGGAGAGACCCAGTACTTC. Protein product: CASSIQGWGETQYF. The variable domain in full, completed from reference TRBV19 and TRBJ2-5, reads DGGITQSPKYLFRKEGQNVTLSCEQNLNHDAMYWYRQDPGQGLRLIYYSQIVNDFQKGDIAEGYSVSREKKESFPLTVTSAQKNPTAFYLCASSIQGWGETQYFGPGTRLLVL.

This clonotype has a count of ten or more. The gene calls are TRBV15 and TRBJ1-3; no clear D gene. V dropped 0 bases and J dropped 0 bases, with 9 bases sitting between them. Germline assignment: CDR1 LNHNV and CDR2 YYDKDF (reference sequence). This CDR3 is 16 amino acids long. The CDR3 here is CATSRDLVSSGNTIYF. Here the CDR3 DNA reads TGTGCCACCAGCAGAGATTTGGTGAGCTCTGGAAACACCATATATTTT.

Note on this clonotype: Its ends do not fully match the called genes, so a read error is possible. The chain is built from TRBV5-1 and TRBJ1-4; D perhaps matches TRBD1 (6 bases). Germline lookup yields CDR1 SGHRS and CDR2 YFSETQ. This CDR3 region has 13 residues. The CDR3 DNA reads as TGCGCCAGCATTGGGAGGGGGAATGAAAACCTGTTTTTT. It specifies CASIGRGNENLFF.

This clonotype was recorded at least ten times. V gene TRBV4-3 combines with J gene TRBJ1-5, with D perhaps matching TRBD1 (6 bases). The germline V gene encodes CDR1 LGHNA and CDR2 YSLEER. Trimming removed 4 bases from V and 1 base from J, with 11 bases in between. CDR3 length: 15 residues. For the CDR3, the DNA is TGCGCCAGCAGCCGGGACATTGGGAGCAATCAGCCCCAGCATTTT. This codes for CASSRDIGSNQPQHF.

This clonotype was seen ten or more times. The rearrangement links TRBV7-3 to TRBJ2-2; D is possibly TRBD2 (5 bases). CDR1 SGHTA and CDR2 FQGTGA come from the germline V gene. This CDR3 has 15 amino acids. Trimming took off 2 bases at V and 5 bases at J, with 12 bases between the two ends. CDR3 nucleotides: TGTGCCAGCAGCTTATACGGGGATGGAACCGGGGAGCTGTTTTTT. This translates into CASSLYGDGTGELFF.

Regarding this clonotype: The junction departs from germline at one end; a sequencing error may be responsible. The chain has TRBV3-1 and TRBJ1-2, with D tentatively TRBD1 (5 bases). Germline-derived CDR1 and CDR2 are LGHDT and YNNKEL (reference sequence). There are 14 residues in the CDR3. Here the CDR3 reads CASSYQGLGYSYTF. CDR3 DNA sequence: TGTGCCAGCAGCTATCAGGGTCTCGGCTATAGCTACACCTTC.

Comment on this clonotype: This likely comes from a read error, as the CDR3 has no conserved phenylalanine or tryptophan at its end. It is unclear where the CDR3 begins or ends on the DNA, so no DNA is shown, and the CDR3 is as TCRdb lists it. The chain couples TRBV28 to TRBJ2-6; the DNA was not used to check the table's D call, TRBD2. Germline-derived CDR1 and CDR2 are MDHEN and SYDVKM. The CDR3 spans 8 residues, counting both ends. The CDR3 region is CASSIWAG.